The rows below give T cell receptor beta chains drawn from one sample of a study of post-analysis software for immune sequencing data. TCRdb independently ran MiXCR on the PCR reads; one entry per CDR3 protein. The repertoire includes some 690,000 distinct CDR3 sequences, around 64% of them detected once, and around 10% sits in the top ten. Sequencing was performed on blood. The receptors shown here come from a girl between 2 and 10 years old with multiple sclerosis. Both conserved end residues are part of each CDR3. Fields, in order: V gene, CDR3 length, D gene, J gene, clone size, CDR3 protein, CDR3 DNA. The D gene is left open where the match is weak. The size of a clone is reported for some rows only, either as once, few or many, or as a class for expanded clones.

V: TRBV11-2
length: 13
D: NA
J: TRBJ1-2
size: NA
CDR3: CASSFPSYYGYTF
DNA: TGTGCCAGCAGCTTCCCCAGTTATTATGGCTACACCTTC

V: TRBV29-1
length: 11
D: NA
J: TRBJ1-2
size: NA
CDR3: CSAYTGNGYTF
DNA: TGCAGCGCCTACACGGGAAATGGCTACACCTTC

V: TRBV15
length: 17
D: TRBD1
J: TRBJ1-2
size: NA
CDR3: CATSTKRTGGKDYGYTF
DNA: TGTGCCACCAGCACGAAACGTACAGGGGGCAAGGACTATGGCTACACCTTC

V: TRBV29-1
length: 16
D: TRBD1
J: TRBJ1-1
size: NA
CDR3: CSVEAPGDRVRTEAFF
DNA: TGCAGCGTTGAAGCCCCGGGAGACAGGGTGAGGACTGAAGCTTTCTTT

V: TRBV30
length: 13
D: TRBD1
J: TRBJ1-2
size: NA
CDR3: CAWSVGQPYGYTF
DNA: TGTGCCTGGAGTGTGGGACAGCCCTATGGCTACACCTTC

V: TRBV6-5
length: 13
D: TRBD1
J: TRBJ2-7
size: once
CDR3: CASTGQVPYEQYF
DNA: TGTGCCAGCACTGGACAGGTCCCCTACGAGCAGTACTTC

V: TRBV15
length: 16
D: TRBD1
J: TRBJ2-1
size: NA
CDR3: CATSRGGGTGINEQFF
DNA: TGTGCCACCAGCAGAGGCGGCGGGACAGGGATCAATGAGCAGTTCTTC

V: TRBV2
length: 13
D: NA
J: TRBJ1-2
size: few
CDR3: CASSEDRLYGYTF
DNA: TGTGCCAGCAGTGAAGATCGGTTGTATGGCTACACCTTC

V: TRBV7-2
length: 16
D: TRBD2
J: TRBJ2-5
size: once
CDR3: CASSQTLTSGEETQYF
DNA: TGTGCCAGCAGCCAAACTCTGACTAGCGGGGAAGAGACCCAGTACTTC

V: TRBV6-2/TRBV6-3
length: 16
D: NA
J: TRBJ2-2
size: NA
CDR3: CASSYALAPNTGELFF
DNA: TGTGCCAGCAGTTACGCGCTGGCCCCGAACACCGGGGAGCTGTTTTTT

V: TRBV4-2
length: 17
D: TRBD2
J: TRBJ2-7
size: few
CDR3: CASSQDLTSGSSYEQYF
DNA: TGTGCCAGCAGCCAAGATCTAACTAGCGGGAGCTCCTACGAGCAGTACTTC

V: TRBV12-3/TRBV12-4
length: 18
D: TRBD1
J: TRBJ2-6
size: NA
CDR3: CASSDRDRGLSGANVLTF
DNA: TGTGCCAGCAGCGACCGGGACAGGGGCCTCTCTGGGGCCAACGTCCTGACTTTC

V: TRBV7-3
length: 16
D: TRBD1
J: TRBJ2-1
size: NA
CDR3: CASSLEGGTGVSEQFF
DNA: TGTGCCAGCAGCTTAGAGGGAGGGACAGGGGTTAGTGAGCAGTTCTTC

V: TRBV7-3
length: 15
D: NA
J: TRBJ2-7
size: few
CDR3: CASSLQGSGSYEQYF
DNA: TGTGCCAGCAGCTTACAGGGATCGGGCTCCTACGAGCAGTACTTC

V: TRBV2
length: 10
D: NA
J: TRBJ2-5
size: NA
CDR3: CASRGVTQYF
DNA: TGTGCCAGCAGGGGAGTGACCCAGTACTTC

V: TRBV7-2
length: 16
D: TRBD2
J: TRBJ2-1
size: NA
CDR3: CASSYLAGAAYNEQFF
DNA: TGTGCCAGCAGTTACCTAGCGGGAGCGGCCTACAATGAGCAGTTCTTC

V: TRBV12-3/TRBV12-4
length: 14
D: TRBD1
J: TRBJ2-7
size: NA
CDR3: CASSLRTGDYEQYF
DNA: TGTGCCAGCAGCCTCCGGACAGGGGACTACGAGCAGTACTTC

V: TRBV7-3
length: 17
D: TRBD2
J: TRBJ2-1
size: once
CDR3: CASSSLGSGSSYNEQFF
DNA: TGTGCCAGCAGCTCCCTGGGTAGCGGGAGCTCCTACAATGAGCAGTTCTTC

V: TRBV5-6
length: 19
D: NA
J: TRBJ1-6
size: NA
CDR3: CASSLERSGRSSYNSPLHF
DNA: TGTGCCAGCAGCTTGGAAAGGAGTGGAAGGAGCTCCTATAATTCACCCCTCCACTTT

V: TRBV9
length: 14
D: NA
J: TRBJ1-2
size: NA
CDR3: CASSVEGQGYGYTF
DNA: TGTGCCAGCAGCGTAGAGGGGCAGGGTTATGGCTACACCTTC

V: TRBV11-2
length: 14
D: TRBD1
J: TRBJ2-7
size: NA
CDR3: CASSKTDRAYEQYF
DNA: TGTGCCAGCAGCAAAACGGACAGGGCCTACGAGCAGTACTTC

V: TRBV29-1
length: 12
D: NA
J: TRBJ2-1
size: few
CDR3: CSVEYGHNEQFF
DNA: TGCAGCGTTGAGTATGGGCACAATGAGCAGTTCTTC

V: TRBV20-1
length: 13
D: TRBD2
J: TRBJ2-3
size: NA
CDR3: CSTGGSSTDTQYF
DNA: TGCAGTACGGGGGGATCTAGCACAGATACGCAGTATTTT

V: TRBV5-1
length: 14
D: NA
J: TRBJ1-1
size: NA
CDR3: CASSFRRMNTEAFF
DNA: TGCGCCAGCAGCTTTCGGCGGATGAACACTGAAGCTTTCTTT

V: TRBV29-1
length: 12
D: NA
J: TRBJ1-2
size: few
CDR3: CSVVGTSYGYTF
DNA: TGCAGCGTCGTTGGGACCTCTTATGGCTACACCTTC

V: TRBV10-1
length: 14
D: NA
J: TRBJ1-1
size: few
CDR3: CASSEGQPGTEAFF
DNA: TGCGCCAGCAGTGAGGGACAGCCGGGCACTGAAGCTTTCTTT

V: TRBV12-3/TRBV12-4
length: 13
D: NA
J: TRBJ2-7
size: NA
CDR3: CASSLMLQDEQYF
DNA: TGTGCCAGCAGTTTGATGCTCCAAGACGAGCAGTACTTC

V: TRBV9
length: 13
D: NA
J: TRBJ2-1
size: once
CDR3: CASSVDLGNEQFF
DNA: TGTGCCAGCAGCGTAGACTTGGGCAATGAGCAGTTCTTC

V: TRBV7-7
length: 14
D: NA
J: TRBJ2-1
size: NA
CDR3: CASSLNPSDNEQFF
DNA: TGTGCCAGCAGCTTAAATCCCTCGGACAATGAGCAGTTCTTC

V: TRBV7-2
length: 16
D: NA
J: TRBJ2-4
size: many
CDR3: CASSIRGEIAKNIQYF
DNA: TGTGCCAGCAGCATCAGGGGCGAAATAGCCAAAAACATTCAGTACTTC

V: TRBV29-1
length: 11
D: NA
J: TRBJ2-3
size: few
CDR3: CSGVMGDTQYF
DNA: TGCAGCGGTGTAATGGGGGATACGCAGTATTTT

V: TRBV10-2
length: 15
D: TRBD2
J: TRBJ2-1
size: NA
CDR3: CASSEGAGGPDEQFF
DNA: TGCGCCAGCAGTGAGGGGGCGGGGGGGCCAGATGAGCAGTTCTTC

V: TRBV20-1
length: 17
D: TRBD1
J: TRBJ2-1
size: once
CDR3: CSASQGATRISYNEQFF
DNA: TGCAGTGCTAGCCAGGGGGCCACCCGGATCTCCTACAATGAGCAGTTCTTC

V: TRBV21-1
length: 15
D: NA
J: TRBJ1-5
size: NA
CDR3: CASSKALAGRLPQHF
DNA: TGTGCCAGCAGCAAAGCGCTAGCAGGGCGTTTGCCCCAGCATTTT

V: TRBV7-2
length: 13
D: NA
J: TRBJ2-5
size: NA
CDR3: CASSWDSWETQYF
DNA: TGTGCCAGCAGTTGGGATAGCTGGGAGACCCAGTACTTC

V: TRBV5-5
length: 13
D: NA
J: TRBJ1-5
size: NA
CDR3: CASSLGTPPPQHF
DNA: TGTGCCAGCAGCTTGGGCACACCTCCGCCCCAGCATTTT

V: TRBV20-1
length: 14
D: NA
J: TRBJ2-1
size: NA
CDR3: CSARARDSNNEQFF
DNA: TGCAGTGCTAGAGCGCGGGACAGCAACAATGAGCAGTTCTTC

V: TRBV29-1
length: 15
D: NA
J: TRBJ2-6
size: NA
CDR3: CSVARGESGANVLTF
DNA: TGCAGCGTTGCCAGGGGGGAATCTGGGGCCAACGTCCTGACTTTC

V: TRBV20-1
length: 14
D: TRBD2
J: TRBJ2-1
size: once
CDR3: CSAQWTSGRNEQFF
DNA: TGCAGTGCTCAATGGACTAGCGGGAGGAATGAGCAGTTCTTC

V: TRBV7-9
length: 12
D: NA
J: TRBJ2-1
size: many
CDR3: CASSLFRNEQFF
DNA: TGTGCCAGCAGCTTATTCAGGAATGAGCAGTTCTTC

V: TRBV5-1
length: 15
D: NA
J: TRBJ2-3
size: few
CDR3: CASSPRGPHTDTQYF
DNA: TGCGCCAGCAGCCCCAGGGGACCTCACACAGATACGCAGTATTTT

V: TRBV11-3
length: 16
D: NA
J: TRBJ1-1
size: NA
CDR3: CASSLGGVRTTREAFF
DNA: TGTGCCAGCAGCTTAGGAGGGGTTCGGACTACTCGTGAAGCTTTCTTT

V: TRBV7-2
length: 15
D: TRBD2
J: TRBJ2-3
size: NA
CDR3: CASRFSGRATDTQYF
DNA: TGTGCCAGCCGATTCTCAGGGAGGGCGACAGATACGCAGTATTTT

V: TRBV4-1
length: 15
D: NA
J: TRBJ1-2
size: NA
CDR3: CASSQVHPGNYGYTF
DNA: TGCGCCAGCAGCCAAGTCCATCCGGGAAACTATGGCTACACCTTC

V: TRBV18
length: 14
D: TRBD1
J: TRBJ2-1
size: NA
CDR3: CASSSATGGDEQFF
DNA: TGTGCCAGCTCATCGGCGACAGGGGGAGATGAGCAGTTCTTC

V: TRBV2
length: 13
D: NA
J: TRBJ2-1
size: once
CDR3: CASMATTYNEQFF
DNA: TGTGCCAGCATGGCGACAACTTACAATGAGCAGTTCTTC

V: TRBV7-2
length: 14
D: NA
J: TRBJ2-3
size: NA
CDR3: CASSSPDQADTQYF
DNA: TGTGCCAGCAGCTCGCCGGATCAAGCGGATACGCAGTATTTT

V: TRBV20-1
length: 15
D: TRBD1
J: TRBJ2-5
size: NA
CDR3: CSASLPGQGGETQYF
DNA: TGCAGTGCCTCACTACCGGGACAGGGGGGAGAGACCCAGTACTTC

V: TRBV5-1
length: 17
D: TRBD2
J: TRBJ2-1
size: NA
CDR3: CASSRLAGAGSYNEQFF
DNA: TGCGCCAGCAGCCGGCTAGCGGGAGCGGGGTCCTACAATGAGCAGTTCTTC

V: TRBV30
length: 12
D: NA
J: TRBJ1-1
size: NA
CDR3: CAWSRGDTEAFF
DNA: TGTGCCTGGAGTAGGGGGGACACTGAAGCTTTCTTT

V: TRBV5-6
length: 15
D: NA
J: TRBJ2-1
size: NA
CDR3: CASSFFQGPNNEQFF
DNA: TGTGCCAGCAGCTTTTTCCAGGGACCTAACAATGAGCAGTTCTTC

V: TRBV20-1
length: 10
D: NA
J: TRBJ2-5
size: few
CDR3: CSANYNEQYF
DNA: TGCAGTGCCAACTACAATGAGCAGTACTTC

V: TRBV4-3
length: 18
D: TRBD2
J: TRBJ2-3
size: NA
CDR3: CASSHPPGLDTAPLSQYF
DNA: TGCGCCAGCAGCCACCCTCCGGGACTAGATACCGCCCCATTATCGCAGTATTTT

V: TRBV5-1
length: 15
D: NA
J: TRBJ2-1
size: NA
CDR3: CASSSQNLERYEQFF
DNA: TGCGCCAGCAGCTCACAAAATCTGGAAAGATACGAGCAGTTCTTC

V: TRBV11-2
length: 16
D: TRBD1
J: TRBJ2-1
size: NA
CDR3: CASSSGTGDPRNEQFF
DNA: TGTGCCAGCAGCTCCGGGACAGGGGATCCCCGGAATGAGCAGTTCTTC

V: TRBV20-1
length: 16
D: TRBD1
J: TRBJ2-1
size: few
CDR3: CSARDFMTGVYNEQFF
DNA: TGCAGTGCTAGGGATTTTATGACAGGGGTATACAATGAGCAGTTCTTC